This record covers a single TCR beta chain. Its specificity is unknown. The treatment is: oral pan-JAK inhibitor, 5-10 mg twice daily. Specimens obtained from alopecia areata patients comprised lesional scalp punch biopsies and peripheral blood. PBMC-derived CD4+ and CD8+ T cells were sorted. The sample originates from a study of CD8+ T cells in alopecia areata. Sequencing templates came from extracted RNA that was reverse transcribed into cDNA. TCRdb's table, derived via immunoSEQ multiplex PCR, lists solely in-frame clones and lacks some. The top ten clones hold 11% of a sample with about 180,000 clones, less than 70% of them seen once. Germline V gene lookup returns CDR1 SQVTM and CDR2 ANQGSEA. This CDR3 contains 15 residues. The V gene end was trimmed by 0 bases and the J gene end by 3 bases; junction bases not matched to a gene: 7. Study observations and caveats: Normal scalp had lower clonality than lesional scalp, with alopecia totalis/universalis lesions showing this most strongly. Amid tofacitinib therapy, many expanded lesional clones stayed present in scalp and blood.

Sequences were derived from CD8+ T cells sorted from blood, sampled at week 24, from a patient treated with tofacitinib. The sequence derives from a human donor with alopecia areata. The chain uses TRBV29-1 and TRBJ2-7, with TRBD1 matching over 8 bases. CDR3 in amino acids: CSVEESGTGHYEQYF. CDR3 nucleotide sequence: TGCAGCGTTGAAGAATCAGGGACAGGACACTACGAGCAGTACTTC.